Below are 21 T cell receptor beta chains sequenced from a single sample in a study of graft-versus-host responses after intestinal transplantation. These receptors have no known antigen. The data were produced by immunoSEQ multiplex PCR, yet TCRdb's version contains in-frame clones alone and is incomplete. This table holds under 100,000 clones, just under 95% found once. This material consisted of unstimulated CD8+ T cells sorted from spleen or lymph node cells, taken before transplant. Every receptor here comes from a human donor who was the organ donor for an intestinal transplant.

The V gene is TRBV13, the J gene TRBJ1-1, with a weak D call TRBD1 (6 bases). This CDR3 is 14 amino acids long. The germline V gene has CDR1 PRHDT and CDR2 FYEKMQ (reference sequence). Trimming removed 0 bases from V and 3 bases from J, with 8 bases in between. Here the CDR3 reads CASSLGDSDTEAFF. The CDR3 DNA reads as TGTGCCAGCAGCTTAGGGGACAGCGACACTGAAGCTTTCTTT.

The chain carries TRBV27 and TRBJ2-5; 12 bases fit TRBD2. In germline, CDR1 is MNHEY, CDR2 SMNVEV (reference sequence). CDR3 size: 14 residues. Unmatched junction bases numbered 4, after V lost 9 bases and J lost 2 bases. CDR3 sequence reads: CASTTSGGQETQYF. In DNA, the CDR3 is TGTGCCAGTACGACTAGCGGGGGACAAGAGACCCAGTACTTC.

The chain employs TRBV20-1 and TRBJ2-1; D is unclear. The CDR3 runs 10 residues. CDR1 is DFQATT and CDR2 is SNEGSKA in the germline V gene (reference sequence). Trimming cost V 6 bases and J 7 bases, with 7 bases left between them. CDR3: CSAYENEQFF. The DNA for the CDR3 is TGCAGTGCATACGAGAATGAGCAGTTCTTC.

The CDR3 is CASSSFTGNNYEQYF. In DNA form, the CDR3 reads TGTGCCAGCAGCTCCTTCACAGGGAACAACTACGAGCAGTACTTC. The gene calls are TRBV7-2 and TRBJ2-7, with D perhaps TRBD1 (6 bases). With 4 bases removed from V and 3 bases from J, the gap between germline ends came to 16 bases. The CDR3 is 15 amino acids. CDR1 is SGHTA, CDR2 FQGNSA, per germline.

In DNA form, the CDR3 reads TGTGCCAGCACGCACCCTAGCGGGGGTTACAATGAGCAGTTCTTC. Translated: CASTHPSGGYNEQFF. The J gene is TRBJ2-1, the V gene TRBV13; 10 positions match TRBD2. The germline gives CDR1 PRHDT, CDR2 FYEKMQ (reference sequence). This CDR3 contains 15 residues. Losses at the gene ends were 7 bases for V and 4 bases for J; bases not matched to a gene: 7.

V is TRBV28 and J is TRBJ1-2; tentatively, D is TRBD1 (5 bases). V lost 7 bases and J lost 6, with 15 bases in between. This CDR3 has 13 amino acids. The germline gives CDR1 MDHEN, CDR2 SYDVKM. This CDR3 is CASTPPGADGYTF. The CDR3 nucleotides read TGTGCCAGCACCCCCCCTGGGGCTGATGGCTACACCTTC.

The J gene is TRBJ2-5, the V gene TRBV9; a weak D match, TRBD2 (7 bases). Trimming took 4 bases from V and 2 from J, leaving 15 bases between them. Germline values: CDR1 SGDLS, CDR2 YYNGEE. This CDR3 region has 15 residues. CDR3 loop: CASSLWAGAQETQYF. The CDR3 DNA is TGTGCCAGCAGCCTCTGGGCGGGGGCTCAAGAGACCCAGTACTTC.

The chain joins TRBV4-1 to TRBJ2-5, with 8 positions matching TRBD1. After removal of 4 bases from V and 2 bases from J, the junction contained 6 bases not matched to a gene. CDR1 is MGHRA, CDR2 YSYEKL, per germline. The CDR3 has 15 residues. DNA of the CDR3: TGCGCCAGCAGCCGCGACAGGGGCTATCAAGAGACCCAGTACTTC. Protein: CASSRDRGYQETQYF.

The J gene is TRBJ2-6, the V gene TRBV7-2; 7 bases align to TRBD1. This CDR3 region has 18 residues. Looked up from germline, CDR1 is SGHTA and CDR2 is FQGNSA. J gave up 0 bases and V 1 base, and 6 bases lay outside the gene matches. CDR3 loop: CASSLGTGLGSGANVLTF. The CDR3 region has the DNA TGTGCCAGCAGCTTAGGGACAGGTCTCGGCTCTGGGGCCAACGTCCTGACTTTC.

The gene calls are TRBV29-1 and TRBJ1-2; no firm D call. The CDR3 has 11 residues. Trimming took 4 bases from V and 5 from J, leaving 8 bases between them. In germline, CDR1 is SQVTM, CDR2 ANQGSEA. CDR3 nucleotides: TGCAGCGTTGTATCCGGGTATGGCTACACCTTC. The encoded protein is CSVVSGYGYTF.

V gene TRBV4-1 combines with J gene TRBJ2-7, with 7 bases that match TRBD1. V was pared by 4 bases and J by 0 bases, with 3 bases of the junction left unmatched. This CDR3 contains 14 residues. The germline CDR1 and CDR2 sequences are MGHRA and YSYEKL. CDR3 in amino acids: CASSLGQVSYEQYF. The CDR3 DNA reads TGCGCCAGCAGCCTAGGACAGGTCTCCTACGAGCAGTACTTC.

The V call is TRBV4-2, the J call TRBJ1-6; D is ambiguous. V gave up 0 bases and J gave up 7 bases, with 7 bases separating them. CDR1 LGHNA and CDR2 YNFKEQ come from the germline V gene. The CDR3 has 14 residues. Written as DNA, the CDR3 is TGTGCCAGCAGCCAAGATAACTGGAATTCACCCCTCCACTTT. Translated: CASSQDNWNSPLHF.

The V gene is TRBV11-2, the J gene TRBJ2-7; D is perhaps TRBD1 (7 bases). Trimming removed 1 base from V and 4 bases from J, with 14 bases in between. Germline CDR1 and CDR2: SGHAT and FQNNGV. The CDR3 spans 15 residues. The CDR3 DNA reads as TGTGCCAGCAGCTTAGGAGGAGGGGGCTGGTACGAGCAGTACTTC. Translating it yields CASSLGGGGWYEQYF.

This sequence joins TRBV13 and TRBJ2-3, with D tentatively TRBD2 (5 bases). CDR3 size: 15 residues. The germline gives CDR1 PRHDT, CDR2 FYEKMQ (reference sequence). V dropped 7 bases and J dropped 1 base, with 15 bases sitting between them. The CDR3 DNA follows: TGTGCCAGCACCCCAGAGGACTCTCGCACAGATACGCAGTATTTT. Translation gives CASTPEDSRTDTQYF.

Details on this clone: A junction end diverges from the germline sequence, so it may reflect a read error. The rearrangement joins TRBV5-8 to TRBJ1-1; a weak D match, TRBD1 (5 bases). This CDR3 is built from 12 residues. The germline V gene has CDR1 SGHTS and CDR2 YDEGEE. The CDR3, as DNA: TGTGCCAGCAGGTTGGGGGGGGCTGAAGCTTTCTTT. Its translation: CASRLGGAEAFF. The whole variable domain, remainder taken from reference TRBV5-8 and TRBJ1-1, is EAGVTQSPTHLIKTRGQQATLRCSPISGHTSVYWYQQALGLGLQFLLWYDEGEERNRGNFPPRFSGRQFPNYSSELNVNALELEDSALYLCASRLGGAEAFFGQGTRLTVV.

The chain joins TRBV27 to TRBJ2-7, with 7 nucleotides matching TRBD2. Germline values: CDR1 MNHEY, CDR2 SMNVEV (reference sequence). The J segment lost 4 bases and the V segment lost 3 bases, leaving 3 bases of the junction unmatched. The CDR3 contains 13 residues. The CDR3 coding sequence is TGTGCCAGCAGTTTGACTAGCCGGTACGAGCAGTACTTC. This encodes CASSLTSRYEQYF.

This chain's CDR3 is CASSQVVSGELFF. CDR3 nucleotides: TGTGCCAGCAGCCAAGTAGTGAGCGGGGAGCTGTTTTTT. The J gene is TRBJ2-2, the V gene TRBV14; D gene unclear. The germline V gene encodes CDR1 SGHDN and CDR2 FVKESK. Between the trimmed V and J ends, which lost 1 base and 7 bases, there was a span of 7 bases. There are 13 residues in the CDR3.

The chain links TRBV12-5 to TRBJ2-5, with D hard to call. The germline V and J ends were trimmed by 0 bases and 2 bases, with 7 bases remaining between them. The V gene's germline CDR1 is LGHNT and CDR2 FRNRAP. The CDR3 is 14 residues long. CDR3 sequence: CASGLVPEQETQYF. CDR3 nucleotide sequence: TGTGCTAGTGGTTTGGTACCAGAACAAGAGACCCAGTACTTC.

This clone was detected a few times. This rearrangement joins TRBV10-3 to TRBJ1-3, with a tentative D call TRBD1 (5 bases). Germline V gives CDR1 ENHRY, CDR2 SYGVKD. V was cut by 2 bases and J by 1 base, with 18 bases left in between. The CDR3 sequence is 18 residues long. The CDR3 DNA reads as TGTGCCATCAGTGAGCCCTTGATAGGGGTTTTATCTGGAAACACCATATATTTT. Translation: CAISEPLIGVLSGNTIYF.

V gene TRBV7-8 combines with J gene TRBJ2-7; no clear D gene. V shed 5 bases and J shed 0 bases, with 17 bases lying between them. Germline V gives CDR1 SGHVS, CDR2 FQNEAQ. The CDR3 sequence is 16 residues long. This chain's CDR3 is CASSPFTPLSSYEQYF. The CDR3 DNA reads TGTGCCAGCAGCCCGTTTACGCCACTGAGCTCCTACGAGCAGTACTTC.

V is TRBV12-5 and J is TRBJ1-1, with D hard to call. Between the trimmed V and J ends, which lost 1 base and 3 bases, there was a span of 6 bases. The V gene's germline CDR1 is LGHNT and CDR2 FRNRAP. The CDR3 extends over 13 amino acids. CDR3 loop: CASGLGLHTEAFF. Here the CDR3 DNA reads TGTGCTAGTGGTTTGGGACTACACACTGAAGCTTTCTTT.